Following are 17 T cell receptor beta chains from one sample sequenced in a study of Graves' ophthalmopathy and Graves' hyperthyroidism. The authors amplified TCR beta CDR3 regions, and they did so from RNA transcripts for repertoire sequencing. HTBI primers primed a first-round RT-PCR, and a second-round multiplex PCR followed. TCRdb redid the calling of the multiplex PCR reads with MiXCR, one entry per CDR3 protein. The sample lists 300,000 to 450,000 distinct CDR3 sequences, about a sixth occurring once. The specimen sequenced was peripheral blood. The receptors shown here come from an adult woman with stable Graves' hyperthyroidism.

The rearrangement joins TRBV29-1 to TRBJ2-7, with 11 bases aligning to TRBD2. CDR3 length: 18 amino acids. V gave up 6 bases and J gave up 2 bases; unmatched junction bases: 18. Germline V gene sequence: CDR1 SQVTM, CDR2 ANQGSEA. CDR3 nucleotides: TGCAGCGTGGGGGACAGGGCCCCGACTAGCGGGATAGCCTACGAGCAGTACTTC. Translating gives CSVGDRAPTSGIAYEQYF.

This clonotype has a count of ten or more. This sequence joins TRBV11-2 and TRBJ1-2, with no clear D. The germline gives CDR1 SGHAT, CDR2 FQNNGV. V lost 5 bases, J lost 4 bases, and 11 bases lay in between. The CDR3 contains 13 residues. CDR3 nucleotide sequence: TGTGCCAGCAGCCCGGGATTAACCTATGGCTACACCTTC. Translation gives CASSPGLTYGYTF.

This clonotype has just a few counts. This rearrangement joins TRBV7-3 to TRBJ2-7; 13 nucleotides agree with TRBD2. V gave up 4 bases and J gave up 1 base; unmatched junction bases: 10. CDR1 is SGHTA and CDR2 is FQGTGA in the germline V gene. This CDR3 has 18 residues. CDR3 DNA sequence: TGTGCCAGCAGCTCGCCCGGGACTAGCGGGAATGGGTCCTACGAGCAGTACTTC. The encoded protein is CASSSPGTSGNGSYEQYF.

This clonotype was picked up many times. V is TRBV28 and J is TRBJ2-5; D is uncertain. The CDR3 extends over 15 amino acids. Trimming took 7 bases from V and 2 from J, leaving 17 bases between them. Germline V gives CDR1 MDHEN, CDR2 SYDVKM. The CDR3 coding sequence is TGTGCCAGCACCCTAGATCCTATCGGGCAAGAGACCCAGTACTTC. This sequence encodes CASTLDPIGQETQYF.

The V gene is TRBV12-3 or TRBV12-4, the J gene TRBJ2-2; D may be TRBD1 or TRBD2 (6 bases each). Trimming cost V 1 base and J 6 bases, with 9 bases left between them. The CDR3 totals 14 residues. CDR3: CASSLEGGAGELFF. As DNA, the CDR3 is TGTGCCAGCAGTTTAGAGGGGGGTGCCGGGGAGCTGTTTTTT.

In its sample, this clonotype was seen many times. The rearrangement links TRBV27 to TRBJ1-5, with D possibly TRBD1 on 5 matching bases. CDR3 length equals 12 residues. CDR1 MNHEY and CDR2 SMNVEV come from the germline V gene (reference sequence). V lost 11 bases and J lost 7, with 15 bases in between. CDR3 residues: CASRARGQPQHF. The CDR3 DNA reads as TGTGCCTCACGGGCCCGGGGGCAGCCCCAGCATTTT.

This clonotype has at least ten counts. The chain carries TRBV15 and TRBJ2-4; no firm D call. Trimming left V 4 bases short and J 6 bases short, with 19 bases between. The CDR3 sequence is 16 residues long. Germline CDR1 LNHNV, CDR2 YYDKDF (reference sequence). The CDR3 DNA sequence: TGTGCCACCAGCAAGATCGGCGACACCCGAGGAAACATTCAGTACTTC. This codes for CATSKIGDTRGNIQYF.

In this sample, this clonotype turned up many times. The V gene is TRBV20-1, the J gene TRBJ2-7, with 7 bases lining up with TRBD2. CDR1 is DFQATT, CDR2 SNEGSKA, per germline (reference sequence). V lost 3 bases, J lost 4 bases, and 3 bases stayed unmatched. The CDR3 covers 12 residues. The CDR3 spells CSARREPYEQYF. The CDR3 bases are TGCAGTGCTAGGCGGGAGCCGTACGAGCAGTACTTC.

This clonotype was counted ten times or more. The J gene is TRBJ1-5, the V gene TRBV12-3 or TRBV12-4; a weak D match, TRBD1 (5 bases). The CDR3 is made up of 13 amino acids. With 3 bases removed from V and 7 bases from J, the gap between germline ends came to 10 bases. Written as DNA, the CDR3 is TGTGCCAGCAGTTTGAGTAGGGACCAGCCCCAGCATTTT. It encodes CASSLSRDQPQHF.

This clonotype showed up many times. The chain links TRBV15 to TRBJ2-5; no firm D call. This CDR3 has 13 residues. V lost 3 bases and J 5 bases, leaving 10 bases between the germline ends. Germline V gene data show CDR1 as LNHNV and CDR2 as YYDKDF (reference sequence). CDR3 DNA: TGTGCCACCAGCAGGGAGAGGACGGAGACCCAGTACTTC. Protein: CATSRERTETQYF.

This clonotype has a count of ten or more. This chain uses TRBV12-3 or TRBV12-4 with TRBJ2-3, with 9 bases lining up with TRBD2. The V gene end was trimmed by 2 bases and the J gene end by 2 bases; junction bases not matched to a gene: 8. The CDR3 is made up of 17 amino acids. The CDR3 region is CASSLRASGKITDTQYF. The CDR3 DNA reads TGTGCCAGCAGTTTAAGGGCTAGCGGGAAAATCACAGATACGCAGTATTTT.

The chain uses TRBV12-3 or TRBV12-4 and TRBJ2-5, with TRBD1 identical over 12 bases. This CDR3 spans 14 amino acids. V lost 6 bases and J lost 4; bases outside the gene matches: 3. DNA of the CDR3: TGTGCCAGCAGCCAGGGACAGGGGGCAGAGACCCAGTACTTC. Encoded protein: CASSQGQGAETQYF.

The CDR3, as DNA: TGTGCCAGCACTTATGACAGGGTGGGTGAGCAGTACTTC. It is translated as CASTYDRVGEQYF. This chain joins TRBV6-5 and TRBJ2-7, with 7 bases that match TRBD1. With 7 bases clipped from V and 7 bases from J, the junction kept 10 bases outside the gene matches. The CDR3 is made up of 13 amino acids. Germline lookup yields CDR1 MNHEY and CDR2 SVGAGI.

Remarks on this clonotype: This may be a read error, as it is one base from a much larger clone. V is TRBV11-2 and J is TRBJ2-5; perhaps TRBD1 as D (6 bases). Germline V gene lookup returns CDR1 SGHAT and CDR2 FQNNGV. The CDR3 totals 14 residues. The CDR3 spells CAGSLGAGEETQYF. CDR3 DNA sequence: TGTGCCGGCAGCTTAGGTGCAGGGGAAGAGACCCAGTACTTC.

The CDR3 spells CASRPGQGGHEQYF. The CDR3 nucleotides read TGTGCCAGCAGACCCGGACAGGGAGGGCACGAGCAGTACTTC. The rearrangement uses TRBV6-1 and TRBJ2-7; a weak D match, TRBD1 (8 bases). The length of the CDR3 is 14 residues. Trimming removed 6 bases at V and 5 bases at J, with 17 bases between. The V gene's germline CDR1 is MNHNS and CDR2 SASEGT.

This clonotype was counted ten times or more. The chain employs TRBV28 and TRBJ2-7, with a possible D match to TRBD1 (6 bases). CDR1 is MDHEN and CDR2 is SYDVKM in the germline V gene. Deletions cut 8 bases from V and 3 bases from J, with 11 bases between. The CDR3 has 12 amino acids. The CDR3 spells CASLRGSYEQYF. In DNA, the CDR3 is TGTGCCAGCCTGAGGGGGAGCTACGAGCAGTACTTC.

This clonotype occurred many times. The gene calls are TRBV4-3 and TRBJ2-5, with 10 bases identical to TRBD1. CDR3 length: 17 residues. Germline V gene lookup returns CDR1 LGHNA and CDR2 YSLEER. After removal of 3 bases from V and 2 bases from J, the junction contained 9 bases not matched to a gene. CDR3 residues: CASSHYRDRGLQETQYF. DNA of the CDR3: TGCGCCAGCAGCCACTACCGGGACAGGGGACTACAAGAGACCCAGTACTTC.